The next 15 T cell receptor beta chains were all read from a single sample in a study of cytomegalovirus exposure and HLA in healthy donors. PCR employed 60 Vbeta and 13 Jbeta primers. Profiling relied on immunoSEQ multiplex PCR, and the TCRdb table lists in-frame clones only, not all of them. The data hold some 170,000 clones, with about 80% observed a single time. What was sequenced was PBMCs. The receptors derive from a woman aged 50 to 60 in good health and CMV-seronegative.

The CDR3 region has the DNA TGTGCCAGCAGCCCCCCGACATGGGCCGCCGGGGAGCTGTTTTTT. It specifies CASSPPTWAAGELFF. This rearrangement joins TRBV7-9 to TRBJ2-2; D unresolved. This CDR3 is 15 amino acids long. V was clipped by 5 bases and J by 6 bases, with 16 bases between them. Germline V gene data show CDR1 as SEHNR and CDR2 as FQNEAQ (reference sequence).

The chain combines TRBV10-2 with TRBJ1-5; no clear D. Trimming pared 6 bases from V and 3 bases from J, leaving 18 bases between. Germline-derived CDR1 and CDR2 are WSHSY and SAAADI. The CDR3 runs 16 residues. The CDR3 nucleotides read TGCGCCAGCAGCGCCTTAGGAGGGATCGACAATCAGCCCCAGCATTTT. Translating gives CASSALGGIDNQPQHF.

The J gene is TRBJ1-2, the V gene TRBV13; no clear D. Germline V lookup: CDR1 PRHDT, CDR2 FYEKMQ (reference sequence). The ends were cut back, 0 bases at V and 8 bases at J, with 13 bases in the middle. This CDR3 is built from 14 residues. CDR3 nucleotides: TGTGCCAGCAGCTTAGGCCGTCAGGTTTGGGGCTACACCTTC. Its translation: CASSLGRQVWGYTF.

The chain combines TRBV2 with TRBJ2-5; the match to TRBD2 covers 14 bases. There are 15 residues in the CDR3. With V trimmed by 5 bases and J by 6 bases, 5 bases remained unmatched. Germline-derived CDR1 and CDR2 are SNHLY and FYNNEI. CDR3 amino acids: CASSYGTSGGQTQYF. CDR3 sequence (DNA): TGTGCCAGCAGTTATGGGACTAGCGGGGGACAGACCCAGTACTTC. Full variable domain (remainder filled in from reference TRBV2 and TRBJ2-5): EPEVTQTPSHQVTQMGQEVILRCVPISNHLYFYWYRQILGQKVEFLVSFYNNEISEKSEIFDDQFSVERPDGSNFTLKIRSTKLEDSAMYFCASSYGTSGGQTQYFGPGTRLLVL.

The chain employs TRBV28 and TRBJ1-6, with D possibly matching TRBD1 (6 bases). The CDR3 runs 18 residues. Trimming cost V 2 bases and J 9 bases, with 23 bases left between them. The germline V gene has CDR1 MDHEN and CDR2 SYDVKM. CDR3 in amino acids: CASSLGGAGHTWGSPLHF. The DNA for the CDR3 is TGTGCCAGCAGTTTAGGGGGGGCAGGGCATACCTGGGGTTCACCCCTCCACTTT.

This clone was counted a few times. The DNA of the CDR3 is TGTGCCAGCAGCCAAGATCGACTTCGGGACACTGAAGCTTTCTTT. Translation gives CASSQDRLRDTEAFF. The V and J genes are TRBV4-2 and TRBJ1-1; D unclear. Germline assignment: CDR1 LGHNA and CDR2 YNFKEQ. This CDR3 has 15 residues. The ends were cut back, 0 bases at V and 3 bases at J, with 11 bases in the middle.

There are a few counts of this clone. The genes are TRBV14 and TRBJ1-2; D unclear. Germline-derived CDR1 and CDR2 are SGHDN and FVKESK. Trimming cost V 2 bases and J 3 bases, with 7 bases left between them. The CDR3 covers 13 residues. This CDR3 is CASSQYPDYGYTF. CDR3 DNA: TGTGCCAGCAGCCAATATCCAGACTATGGCTACACCTTC.

The chain combines TRBV27 with TRBJ2-1, with TRBD1 matching over 9 bases. This CDR3 spans 15 amino acids. CDR1 is MNHEY and CDR2 is SMNVEV in the germline V gene (reference sequence). The V segment lost 7 bases and the J segment 7 bases; nucleotides outside the gene matches: 11. The CDR3 spells CASNDPGQGRNEQFF. Here the CDR3 DNA reads TGTGCCAGCAATGATCCGGGACAGGGTAGAAATGAGCAGTTCTTC.

The chain joins TRBV9 to TRBJ2-1, with D tentatively TRBD2 (5 bases). V shed 0 bases and J shed 4 bases, with 14 bases lying between them. This CDR3 comprises 16 residues. From germline, CDR1 is SGDLS and CDR2 YYNGEE. The CDR3, as DNA: TGTGCCAGCAGCGTAGCTGGGCTAGCAGCATACAATGAGCAGTTCTTC. Its translation is CASSVAGLAAYNEQFF.

The chain links TRBV7-2 to TRBJ2-6, with 9 bases lining up with TRBD2. The trim removed 4 bases at V and 4 bases at J, leaving 11 bases unmatched. From germline, CDR1 is SGHTA and CDR2 FQGNSA. The length of the CDR3 is 18 residues. The DNA of the CDR3 is TGTGCCAGCAGCTCCGCGGGGCGGGGGGGCCTCGGGGCCAACGTCCTGACTTTC. It codes for CASSSAGRGGLGANVLTF.

This clone appeared once. The chain uses TRBV30 and TRBJ1-2; 9 nucleotides align to TRBD1. J lost 1 base, V lost 1 base, and 1 base had no gene match. The length of the CDR3 is 14 residues. In germline, CDR1 is GTSNPN, CDR2 SVGIG (reference sequence). Here the CDR3 reads CAWSGGQGNYGYTF. The DNA for the CDR3 is TGTGCCTGGAGTGGGGGACAGGGTAACTATGGCTACACCTTC.

The genes are TRBV6-6 and TRBJ1-2; the D gene is possibly TRBD1 (6 bases). Germline V gene data show CDR1 as MNHNY and CDR2 as SVGAGI (reference sequence). V was trimmed by 0 bases and J by 2 bases, leaving 10 bases between them. This CDR3 contains 15 residues. The CDR3 DNA reads TGTGCCAGCAGTTACTCGGCAGGGGCCAACTATGGCTACACCTTC. This sequence encodes CASSYSAGANYGYTF.

The chain is built from TRBV2 and TRBJ2-7, with a weak D call TRBD1 (5 bases). There are 12 residues in the CDR3. V lost 5 bases and J 6 bases, leaving 11 bases between the germline ends. CDR1 and CDR2 from the germline V gene are SNHLY and FYNNEI. This CDR3 reads CASSSQEIEQYF. The CDR3 DNA is TGTGCCAGCAGTTCACAGGAGATCGAGCAGTACTTC.

This chain joins TRBV7-8 and TRBJ1-2; D gene unclear. Trimming stripped 0 bases from V and 4 bases from J, with 9 bases between. Germline V gives CDR1 SGHVS, CDR2 FQNEAQ. This CDR3 has 14 residues. CDR3 nucleotides: TGTGCCAGCAGCTTAGCGGCACAAATCTATGGCTACACCTTC. Protein sequence: CASSLAAQIYGYTF.

This clone was observed a few times. The chain's CDR3 is CATSRGAVETQYF. The CDR3 DNA follows: TGTGCCACCAGCAGAGGGGCCGTCGAGACCCAGTACTTC. The V call is TRBV15, the J call TRBJ2-5, with no clear D. Germline CDR1 and CDR2: LNHNV and YYDKDF (reference sequence). Trimming took off 1 base at V and 5 bases at J, with 8 bases between the two ends. The CDR3 is 13 residues long. The whole variable domain, filled in from reference TRBV15 and TRBJ2-5, reads DAMVIQNPRYQVTQFGKPVTLSCSQTLNHNVMYWYQQKSSQAPKLLFHYYDKDFNNEADTPDNFQSRRPNTSFCFLDIRSPGLGDTAMYLCATSRGAVETQYFGPGTRLLVL.